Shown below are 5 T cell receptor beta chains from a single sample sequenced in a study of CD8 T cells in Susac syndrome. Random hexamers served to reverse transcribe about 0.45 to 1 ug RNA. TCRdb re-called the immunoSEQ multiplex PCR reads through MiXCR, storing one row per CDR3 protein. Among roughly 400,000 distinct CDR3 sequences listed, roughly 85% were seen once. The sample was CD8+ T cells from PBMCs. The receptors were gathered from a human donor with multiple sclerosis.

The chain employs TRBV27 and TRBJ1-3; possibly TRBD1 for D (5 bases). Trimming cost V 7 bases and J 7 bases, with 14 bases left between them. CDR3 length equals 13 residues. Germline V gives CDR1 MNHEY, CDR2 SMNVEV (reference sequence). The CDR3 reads CASTESGGNTIYF. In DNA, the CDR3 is TGTGCCAGCACGGAATCTGGGGGGAACACCATATATTTT.

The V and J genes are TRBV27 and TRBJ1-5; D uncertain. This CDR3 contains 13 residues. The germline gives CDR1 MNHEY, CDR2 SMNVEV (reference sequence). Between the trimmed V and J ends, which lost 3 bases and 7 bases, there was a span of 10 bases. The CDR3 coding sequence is TGTGCCAGCAGTTTCGGGGAAGGGCAGCCCCAGCATTTT. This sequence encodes CASSFGEGQPQHF.

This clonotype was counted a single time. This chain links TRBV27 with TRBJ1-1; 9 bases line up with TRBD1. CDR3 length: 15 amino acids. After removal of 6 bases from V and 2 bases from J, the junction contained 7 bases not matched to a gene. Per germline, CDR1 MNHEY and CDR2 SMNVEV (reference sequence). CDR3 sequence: CASSPTGGPNTEAFF. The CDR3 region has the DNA TGTGCCAGCAGCCCGACAGGGGGTCCCAACACTGAAGCTTTCTTT.

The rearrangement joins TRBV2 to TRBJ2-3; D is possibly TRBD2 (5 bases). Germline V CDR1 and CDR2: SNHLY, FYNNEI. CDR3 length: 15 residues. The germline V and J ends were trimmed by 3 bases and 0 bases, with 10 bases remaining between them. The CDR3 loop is CASSESGISTDTQYF. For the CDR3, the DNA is TGTGCCAGCAGTGAGAGCGGAATCAGCACAGATACGCAGTATTTT.

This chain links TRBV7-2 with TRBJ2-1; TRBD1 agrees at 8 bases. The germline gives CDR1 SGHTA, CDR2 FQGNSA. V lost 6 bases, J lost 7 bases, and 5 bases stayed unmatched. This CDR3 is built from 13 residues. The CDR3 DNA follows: TGTGCCAGCAGGCCAACAGGGGGTAATGAGCAGTTCTTC. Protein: CASRPTGGNEQFF.